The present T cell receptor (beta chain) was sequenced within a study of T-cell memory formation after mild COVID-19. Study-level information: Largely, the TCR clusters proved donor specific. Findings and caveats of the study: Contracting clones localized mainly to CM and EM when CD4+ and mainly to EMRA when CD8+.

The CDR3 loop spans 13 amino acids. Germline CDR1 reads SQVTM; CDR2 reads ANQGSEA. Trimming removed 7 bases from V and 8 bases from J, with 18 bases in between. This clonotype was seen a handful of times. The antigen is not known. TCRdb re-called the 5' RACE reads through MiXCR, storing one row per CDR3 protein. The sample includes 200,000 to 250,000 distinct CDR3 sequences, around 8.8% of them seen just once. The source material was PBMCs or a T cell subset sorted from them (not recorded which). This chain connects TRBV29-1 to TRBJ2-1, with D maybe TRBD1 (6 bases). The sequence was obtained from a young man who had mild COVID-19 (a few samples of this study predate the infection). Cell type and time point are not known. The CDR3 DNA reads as TGCAGCGGTGCAGGGGAAGTATTCGATGAGCAGTTCTTC. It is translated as CSGAGEVFDEQFF.